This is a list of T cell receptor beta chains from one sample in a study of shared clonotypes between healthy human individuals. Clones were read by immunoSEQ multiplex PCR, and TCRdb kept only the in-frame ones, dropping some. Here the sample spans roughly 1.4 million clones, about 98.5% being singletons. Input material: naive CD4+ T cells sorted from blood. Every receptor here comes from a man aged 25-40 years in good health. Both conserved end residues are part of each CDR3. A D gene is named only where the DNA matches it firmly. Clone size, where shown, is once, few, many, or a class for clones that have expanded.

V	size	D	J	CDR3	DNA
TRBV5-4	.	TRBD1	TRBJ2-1	CASSLKTGIGYNEQFF	TGTGCCAGCAGCCTGAAGACAGGGATAGGGTACAATGAGCAGTTCTTC
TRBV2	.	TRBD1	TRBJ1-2	CASCRDRGGNGYTF	TGTGCCAGCTGCCGGGACAGGGGAGGGAATGGCTACACCTTC
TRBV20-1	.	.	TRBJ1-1	CSANSLYEAFF	TGCAGTGCGAATTCGCTCTATGAAGCTTTCTTT
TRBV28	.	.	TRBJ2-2	CASQGPGELFF	TGTGCCAGCCAGGGCCCCGGGGAGCTGTTTTTT
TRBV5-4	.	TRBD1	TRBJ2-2	CASNGRGPGGELFF	TGTGCCAGCAACGGCAGGGGGCCAGGCGGGGAGCTGTTTTTT
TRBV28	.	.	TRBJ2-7	CASGGPPGYEQYF	TGTGCCAGCGGCGGGCCACCGGGCTACGAGCAGTACTTC
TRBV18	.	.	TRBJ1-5	CASSPERGNQPQHF	TGTGCCAGCTCACCGGAGAGGGGTAACCAGCCCCAGCATTTT
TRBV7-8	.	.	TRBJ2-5	CASSLAIGAEGGQYF	TGTGCCAGCAGCTTAGCTATAGGGGCTGAAGGGGGCCAGTACTTC
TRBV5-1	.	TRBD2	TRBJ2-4	CASSLQASGSGLAKNIQYF	TGCGCCAGCAGCTTGCAGGCTAGCGGGAGCGGGTTGGCCAAAAACATTCAGTACTTC
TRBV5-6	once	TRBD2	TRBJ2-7	CASSFRRAGAYEQYF	TGTGCCAGCAGCTTTCGTCGAGCGGGGGCCTACGAGCAGTACTTC
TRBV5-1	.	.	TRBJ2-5	CASTGGVGETQYF	TGCGCCAGCACCGGGGGCGTAGGAGAGACCCAGTACTTC
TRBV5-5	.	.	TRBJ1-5	CASSSDGISNQPQHF	TGTGCCAGCAGCTCGGACGGGATTAGCAATCAGCCCCAGCATTTT
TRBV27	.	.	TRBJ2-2	CASSLVPGGELFF	TGTGCCAGCAGTTTAGTCCCGGGAGGGGAGCTGTTTTTT
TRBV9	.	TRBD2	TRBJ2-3	CASSSGLALSTDTQYF	TGTGCCAGCAGCTCCGGACTAGCGTTGAGCACAGATACGCAGTATTTT
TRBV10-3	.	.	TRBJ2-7	CASRRDEGYEQYF	TGTGCCAGCCGTCGGGACGAGGGCTACGAGCAGTACTTC
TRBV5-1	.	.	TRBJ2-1	CASSRPSNEQFF	TGCGCCAGCAGTCGCCCCAGCAATGAGCAGTTCTTC
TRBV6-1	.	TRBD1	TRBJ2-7	CASSDYRGRPGSYEQYF	TGTGCCAGCAGTGATTACAGGGGGCGGCCTGGCTCCTACGAGCAGTACTTC
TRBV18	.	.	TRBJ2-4	CASSHERGAGAKNIQYF	TGTGCCAGCTCTCACGAACGGGGCGCCGGAGCCAAAAACATTCAGTACTTC
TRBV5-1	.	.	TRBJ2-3	CASSESDTQYF	TGCGCCAGCAGCGAGTCAGATACGCAGTATTTT
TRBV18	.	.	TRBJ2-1	CASSPFVLQSPSSYNEQFF	TGTGCCAGCTCACCATTTGTCTTACAGTCCCCCAGCTCCTACAATGAGCAGTTCTTC
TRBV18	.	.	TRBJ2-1	CASSPSVSSYNEQFF	TGTGCCAGCTCCCCTAGCGTAAGCTCCTACAATGAGCAGTTCTTC
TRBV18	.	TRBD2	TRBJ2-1	CASSLSMASGSYEQFF	TGTGCCAGCTCACTATCAATGGCTAGCGGGAGCTATGAGCAGTTCTTC
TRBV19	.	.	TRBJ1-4	CASSKSRNEKLFF	TGTGCCAGTAGTAAGAGTAGGAATGAAAAACTGTTTTTT
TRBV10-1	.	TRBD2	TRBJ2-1	CASSEPREASHNEQFF	TGCGCCAGCAGTGAGCCCCGGGAGGCTTCCCACAATGAGCAGTTCTTC
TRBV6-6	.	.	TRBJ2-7	CASTAGTSPLEQYF	TGTGCCAGCACAGCTGGGACATCACCTCTCGAGCAGTACTTC
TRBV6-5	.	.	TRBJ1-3	CASSYSTSGGNTIYF	TGTGCCAGCAGTTACTCGACATCGGGCGGAAACACCATATATTTT
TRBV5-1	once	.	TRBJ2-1	CASSLEGGRRLFF	TGCGCCAGCAGCTTGGAAGGGGGGCGCAGGTTGTTCTTC
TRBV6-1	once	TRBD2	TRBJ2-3	CASSFLAGVPDTQYF	TGTGCCAGCAGTTTCCTAGCGGGAGTCCCAGATACGCAGTATTTT
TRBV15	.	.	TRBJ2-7	CATSRDRIYEQYF	TGTGCCACCAGCAGGGACCGGATATACGAGCAGTACTTC
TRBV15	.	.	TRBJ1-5	CATSRAAGDQPQHF	TGTGCCACCAGCAGAGCGGCAGGGGATCAGCCCCAGCATTTT
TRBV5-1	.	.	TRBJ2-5	CASSSSGAFETQYF	TGCGCCAGCAGCTCCTCGGGAGCCTTTGAGACCCAGTACTTC
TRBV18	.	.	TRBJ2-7	CASSRDTSYEQYF	TGTGCCAGCTCGCGGGACACTTCCTACGAGCAGTACTTC
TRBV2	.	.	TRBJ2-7	CAINSGPSYEQYF	TGTGCCATTAACTCGGGGCCATCATACGAGCAGTACTTC
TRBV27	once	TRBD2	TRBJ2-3	CASSFFSGRLTDTQYF	TGTGCCAGCAGTTTTTTTAGCGGGAGGCTCACAGATACGCAGTATTTT
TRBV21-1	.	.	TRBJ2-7	CANEKSPRRTTSSYEQYF	TGTGCCAACGAGAAGTCCCCACGCCGCACCACGAGCTCCTACGAGCAGTACTTC
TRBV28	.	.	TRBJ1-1	CASSLLDRPNTEAFF	TGTGCCAGCAGTTTACTCGACAGGCCGAACACTGAAGCTTTCTTT
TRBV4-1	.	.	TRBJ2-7	CASSQDVNEQYF	TGCGCCAGCAGCCAAGATGTGAACGAGCAGTACTTC
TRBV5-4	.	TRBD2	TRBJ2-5	CASSKSPLAGGLLSQETQYF	TGTGCCAGCAGCAAAAGCCCCCTAGCGGGAGGCCTTCTTTCGCAAGAGACCCAGTACTTC
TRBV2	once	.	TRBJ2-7	CASNSQGVRVHEQYF	TGTGCCAGCAACAGTCAGGGCGTCCGTGTCCACGAGCAGTACTTC
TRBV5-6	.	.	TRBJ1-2	CASSLAEPGGYTF	TGTGCCAGCAGCTTGGCAGAGCCCGGCGGCTACACCTTC
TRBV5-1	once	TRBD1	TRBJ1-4	CASSRGTGTANEKLFF	TGCGCCAGCAGCCGCGGGACAGGGACGGCTAATGAAAAACTGTTTTTT
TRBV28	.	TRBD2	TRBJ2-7	CASSRGVSPYF	TGTGCCAGCAGCCGGGGGGTTTCGCCGTACTTC
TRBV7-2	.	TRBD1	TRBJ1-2	CASSPGQGAIYGYTF	TGTGCCAGCAGCCCGGGACAGGGGGCTATCTATGGCTACACCTTC
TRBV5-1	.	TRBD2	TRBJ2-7	CASSLFTSGSYEQYF	TGCGCCAGCAGCTTGTTCACTAGCGGATCCTACGAGCAGTACTTC
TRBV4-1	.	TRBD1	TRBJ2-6	CASSQAIGQGSGANVLTF	TGCGCCAGCAGCCAAGCAATAGGACAGGGCTCTGGGGCCAACGTCCTGACTTTC
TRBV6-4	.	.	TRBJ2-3	CASSDGTTGDTQYF	TGTGCCAGCAGTGACGGAACCACGGGGGATACGCAGTATTTT
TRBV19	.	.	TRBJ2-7	CASSIESGYEQYF	TGTGCCAGTAGTATAGAAAGCGGATACGAGCAGTACTTC
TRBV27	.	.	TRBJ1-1	CASSPDGYTEAFF	TGTGCCAGCAGTCCGGACGGTTACACTGAAGCTTTCTTT
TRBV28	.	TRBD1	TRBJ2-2	CASSPSGTGYTGELFF	TGTGCCAGCAGCCCGTCCGGGACAGGTTACACCGGGGAGCTGTTTTTT
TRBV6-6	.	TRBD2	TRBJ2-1	CASSSLSGTFGFF	TGTGCCAGCAGTTCCCTTAGCGGGACTTTTGGGTTCTTC